These 2 T cell receptor beta chains originate from one sample sequenced in a study of blood T cell repertoires in COVID-19. Profiling relied on immunoSEQ multiplex PCR, and the TCRdb table lists in-frame clones only, not all of them. The profile covers about 200,000 clones, with roughly 88% appearing a single time and 1.4% to 1.5% taken by the ten largest. The specimen was peripheral blood. Receptors were obtained from a man between 18 and 35 years old with active or convalescent COVID-19.

A single count supports this clone. V is TRBV5-5 and J is TRBJ2-2; TRBD1 might be the D (5 bases). The CDR3 has 14 residues. The V end was cut by 1 base, the J end by 4 bases, with 8 bases between. CDR1 is SGHKS and CDR2 is YYEKEE in the germline V gene (reference sequence). The CDR3 region is CASSLLQGTGELFF. The CDR3 DNA follows: TGTGCCAGCAGCTTGCTCCAGGGCACCGGGGAGCTGTTTTTT.

DNA of the CDR3: TGTGCCAGCAGCCAAGTCGCGGGCGAGCAGTACTTC. It encodes CASSQVAGEQYF. This chain links TRBV28 with TRBJ2-7; a weak D match, TRBD2 (5 bases). The CDR3 is made up of 12 amino acids. Germline assignment: CDR1 MDHEN and CDR2 SYDVKM. V was trimmed by 6 bases and J by 6 bases, leaving 12 bases between them.